The 28 T cell receptor beta chains listed next were all sequenced from one sample in a study of graft-versus-host responses after intestinal transplantation. Antigen specificity for these receptors is unknown. Data came from immunoSEQ multiplex PCR; TCRdb stores just in-frame clones and leaves some out. The sample includes tens of thousands of clones, roughly 90% of them seen just once. The sequencing here drew on unstimulated CD8+ T cells sorted from spleen or lymph node cells, taken before intestinal transplant. Receptor source: a human donor who received an intestinal transplant.

V usage is TRBV28 and J usage is TRBJ1-2, with a possible D match to TRBD1 (5 bases). This CDR3 is built from 14 residues. Germline lookup yields CDR1 MDHEN and CDR2 SYDVKM. V gave up 5 bases and J gave up 8 bases, with 18 bases separating them. CDR3 bases: TGTGCCAGCAGTCCCCCTCAGGGCTTGGTAGGCTACACCTTC. It encodes CASSPPQGLVGYTF.

The chain is built from TRBV15 and TRBJ2-6, with D tentatively TRBD1 (6 bases). CDR3 size: 18 residues. V dropped 2 bases and J dropped 2 bases, with 16 bases sitting between them. Germline V gene sequence: CDR1 LNHNV, CDR2 YYDKDF (reference sequence). Here the CDR3 reads CATSRHLTGSAGANVLTF. In DNA, the CDR3 is TGTGCCACCAGCAGACATTTGACAGGAAGCGCTGGGGCCAACGTCCTGACTTTC.

The chain recombines TRBV4-2 with TRBJ2-5; maybe TRBD2 (6 bases). With 5 bases removed from V and 7 bases from J, the gap between germline ends came to 14 bases. From germline, CDR1 is LGHNA and CDR2 YNFKEQ. The CDR3 is 13 amino acids. The DNA for the CDR3 is TGTGCCAGCAGCTCCAGCGGGTGGGGGACCCAGTACTTC. Translation gives CASSSSGWGTQYF.

V and J are TRBV10-2 and TRBJ2-5; D is possibly TRBD2 (5 bases). The V end was cut by 4 bases, the J end by 5 bases, with 11 bases between. Germline V lookup: CDR1 WSHSY, CDR2 SAAADI. The length of the CDR3 is 13 residues. The CDR3, as DNA: TGCGCCAGCAGTGTCCGGGGAAGCGAGACCCAGTACTTC. Its translation: CASSVRGSETQYF.

This sequence joins TRBV7-2 and TRBJ2-3; TRBD1 is a possible D gene (5 bases). The CDR3 loop spans 19 amino acids. The V gene's germline CDR1 is SGHTA and CDR2 FQGNSA. Trimming removed 5 bases at V and 1 base at J, with 25 bases between. CDR3 protein: CASSNPEYQGPGGTDTQYF. The CDR3 DNA reads as TGTGCCAGCAGCAACCCCGAGTACCAGGGCCCTGGGGGCACAGATACGCAGTATTTT.

V gene TRBV7-6 combines with J gene TRBJ2-2, with TRBD1 as a possible D gene (5 bases). Between the trimmed V and J ends, which lost 1 base and 0 bases, there was a span of 12 bases. Germline V gene lookup returns CDR1 SGHVS and CDR2 FNYEAQ. The CDR3 has 17 amino acids. CDR3 sequence reads: CASSLGLQATNTGELFF. Here the CDR3 DNA reads TGTGCCAGCAGCTTAGGTCTACAGGCCACGAACACCGGGGAGCTGTTTTTT.

This chain links TRBV5-5 with TRBJ2-7; no clear D gene. CDR1 is SGHKS, CDR2 YYEKEE, per germline (reference sequence). V dropped 2 bases and J dropped 2 bases, with 8 bases sitting between them. The CDR3 loop spans 13 amino acids. CDR3 sequence: CASSFDIPYEQYF. The CDR3 DNA reads as TGTGCCAGCAGCTTCGACATACCCTACGAGCAGTACTTC.

The DNA for the CDR3 is TGTGCCAGCAGCCTCCGGGACAGAAGGGGTGAAAAACTGTTTTTT. Translation gives CASSLRDRRGEKLFF. The gene calls are TRBV4-2 and TRBJ1-4, with 7 bases lining up with TRBD1. The germline V gene has CDR1 LGHNA and CDR2 YNFKEQ. The CDR3 length is 15 residues. The V segment lost 4 bases and the J segment 7 bases; nucleotides outside the gene matches: 9.

V gene TRBV7-9 combines with J gene TRBJ2-3, with TRBD1 matching 8 bases. The CDR3 sequence is 14 residues long. Germline V gives CDR1 SEHNR, CDR2 FQNEAQ (reference sequence). With 5 bases clipped from V and 3 bases from J, the junction kept 4 bases outside the gene matches. The CDR3 region is CASSKRQGTDTQYF. The CDR3 DNA sequence: TGTGCCAGCAGCAAGCGACAGGGGACAGATACGCAGTATTTT. Variable domain in full (rest from reference TRBV7-9 and TRBJ2-3): DTGVSQNPRHKITKRGQNVTFRCDPISEHNRLYWYRQTLGQGPEFLTYFQNEAQLEKSRLLSDRFSAERPKGSFSTLEIQRTEQGDSAMYLCASSKRQGTDTQYFGPGTRLTVL.

Only one count was recorded for this clone. V usage is TRBV5-1 and J usage is TRBJ2-7; a weak D match, TRBD2 (6 bases). The CDR3 consists of 14 residues. Trimming took 3 bases from V and 2 from J, leaving 12 bases between them. CDR1 SGHRS and CDR2 YFSETQ come from the germline V gene. In nucleotides, the CDR3 is TGCGCCAGCAGCTCCCGCGGGGTTCCCTACGAGCAGTACTTC. Translating gives CASSSRGVPYEQYF.

The chain combines TRBV19 with TRBJ2-1; TRBD2 agrees at 10 bases. The CDR3 is made up of 17 amino acids. The trim removed 5 bases at V and 2 bases at J, leaving 9 bases unmatched. Germline CDR1 is LNHDA and CDR2 is SQIVND (reference sequence). CDR3 DNA: TGTGCCAGTAGTTCTCTAGCGGGGGCCCTACCCTACAATGAGCAGTTCTTC. Translating it yields CASSSLAGALPYNEQFF.

This sequence joins TRBV27 and TRBJ2-1; maybe TRBD2 (5 bases). The V end was cut by 4 bases, the J end by 8 bases, with 18 bases between. CDR1 MNHEY and CDR2 SMNVEV come from the germline V gene (reference sequence). The CDR3 is 15 amino acids. The CDR3 loop reads CASSYAGSGKDEQFF. The DNA for the CDR3 is TGTGCCAGCAGTTATGCGGGTAGTGGTAAGGATGAGCAGTTCTTC.

The chain uses TRBV28 and TRBJ2-7; maybe TRBD1 (5 bases). The V end was cut by 2 bases, the J end by 5 bases, with 13 bases between. Germline lookup yields CDR1 MDHEN and CDR2 SYDVKM. The CDR3 is 14 residues long. CDR3 DNA sequence: TGTGCCAGCAGTTTAAGGCAGGGTTCCCACGAGCAGTACTTC. It is translated as CASSLRQGSHEQYF.

The table lists this clone with a count of one. V usage is TRBV4-1 and J usage is TRBJ2-5; D is possibly TRBD2 (6 bases). There are 17 residues in the CDR3. Trimming pared 4 bases from V and 5 bases from J, leaving 23 bases between. The germline gives CDR1 MGHRA, CDR2 YSYEKL. Here the CDR3 DNA reads TGCGCCAGCAGCCCTTGGGAGGCAAGACCGTCCGATGAGACCCAGTACTTC. This translates into CASSPWEARPSDETQYF.

The V gene is TRBV6-5, the J gene TRBJ1-1; TRBD1 aligns across 9 bases. CDR1 is MNHEY and CDR2 is SVGAGI in the germline V gene. The J segment lost 5 bases and the V segment lost 1 base, leaving 2 bases of the junction unmatched. This CDR3 spans 14 amino acids. For the CDR3, the DNA is TGTGCCAGCAGTTACTACAGGGGGCGGACTGAAGCTTTCTTT. It codes for CASSYYRGRTEAFF.

The genes are TRBV9 and TRBJ1-1, with unresolved D. The ends were cut back, 6 bases at V and 5 bases at J, with 11 bases in the middle. CDR1 SGDLS and CDR2 YYNGEE come from the germline V gene. The CDR3 is 12 residues long. The CDR3 DNA follows: TGTGCCAGCAATGCCCCGAGAACTGAAGCTTTCTTT. Residues: CASNAPRTEAFF. Based on the CDR3 plus reference TRBV9 and TRBJ1-1, the full variable domain is DSGVTQTPKHLITATGQRVTLRCSPRSGDLSVYWYQQSLDQGLQFLIQYYNGEERAKGNILERFSAQQFPDLHSELNLSSLELGDSALYFCASNAPRTEAFFGQGTRLTVV.

The chain recombines TRBV21-1 with TRBJ1-4. TRBV21-1 is described as a pseudogene. This CDR3 spans 16 amino acids. This chain's CDR3 is CASSKAPPARGEKLFF. CDR3 coding DNA: TGTGCCAGCAGCAAAGCGCCCCCCGCCCGGGGAGAAAAACTGTTTTTT.

The chain recombines TRBV7-9 with TRBJ1-2; no clear D. V gave up 1 base and J gave up 2 bases, with 14 bases separating them. This CDR3 comprises 16 residues. CDR1 is SEHNR and CDR2 is FQNEAQ in the germline V gene (reference sequence). The CDR3 region is CASSLGSGSQNYGYTF. The DNA of the CDR3 is TGTGCCAGCAGCTTAGGTTCAGGCAGCCAGAACTATGGCTACACCTTC.

J is TRBJ1-2 and V is TRBV5-1, with 7 bases aligning to TRBD1. This CDR3 has 15 residues. Germline trimming cut 0 bases from V and 6 bases from J; bases unmatched to any gene: 8. CDR1 is SGHRS and CDR2 is YFSETQ in the germline V gene. The CDR3 nucleotides read TGCGCCAGCAGCTTGGTGGACGACAGGGAGGATGGCTACACCTTC. This codes for CASSLVDDREDGYTF.

The chain has TRBV6-1 and TRBJ2-7; 7 bases line up with TRBD1. This CDR3 is 15 amino acids long. Trimming at V came to 5 bases and at J to 3 bases, leaving 10 bases not matched to a gene. Germline assignment: CDR1 MNHNS and CDR2 SASEGT. This CDR3 reads CASSPDRDNNYEQYF. The CDR3 DNA reads TGTGCCAGCAGTCCCGACAGGGACAACAACTACGAGCAGTACTTC.

This clone was seen only once. The gene calls are TRBV4-1 and TRBJ2-7; 9 bases map to TRBD2. This CDR3 has 17 amino acids. Per germline, CDR1 MGHRA and CDR2 YSYEKL. V lost 0 bases and J lost 6; bases outside the gene matches: 12. DNA of the CDR3: TGCGCCAGCAGCCAAGAAGAACCCCTAGCGGGACTTTTCGAGCAGTACTTC. This encodes CASSQEEPLAGLFEQYF.

CDR3: CASSWTSGAYEQYF. CDR3 bases: TGTGCCAGCAGCTGGACTAGCGGAGCCTACGAGCAGTACTTC. This chain links TRBV5-5 with TRBJ2-7; 10 nucleotides match TRBD2. The V gene's germline CDR1 is SGHKS and CDR2 YYEKEE (reference sequence). The CDR3 has 14 amino acids. Trimming removed 3 bases from V and 2 bases from J; junction bases left unmatched: 2.

The chain uses TRBV28 and TRBJ1-6, with no clear D. CDR1 is MDHEN, CDR2 SYDVKM, per germline. CDR3 size: 17 residues. V lost 2 bases and J lost 3, with 14 bases in between. In nucleotides, the CDR3 is TGTGCCAGCAGTTTAGCTTTGTCGGTTGGCTATAATTCACCCCTCCACTTT. Protein sequence: CASSLALSVGYNSPLHF. Looking up the rest from reference TRBV28 and TRBJ1-6 gives the full variable domain: DVKVTQSSRYLVKRTGEKVFLECVQDMDHENMFWYRQDPGLGLRLIYFSYDVKMKEKGDIPEGYSVSREKKERFSLILESASTNQTSMYLCASSLALSVGYNSPLHFGNGTRLTVT.

V usage is TRBV28 and J usage is TRBJ1-4; 7 bases map to TRBD1. CDR1 MDHEN and CDR2 SYDVKM come from the germline V gene. This CDR3 region has 18 residues. Trimming took 5 bases from V and 6 from J; bases not matched to a gene: 18. The CDR3 protein is CASSPVWGDRDIDEKLFF. DNA for the CDR3: TGTGCCAGCAGTCCCGTTTGGGGGGACAGAGACATCGATGAAAAACTGTTTTTT.

The rearrangement uses TRBV4-1 and TRBJ2-7, with D perhaps TRBD2 (6 bases). Trimming pared 1 base from V and 0 bases from J, leaving 10 bases between. From germline, CDR1 is MGHRA and CDR2 YSYEKL. The CDR3 loop spans 15 amino acids. CDR3 bases: TGCGCCAGCAGCCAAGTACTAGCAGGCTCCTACGAGCAGTACTTC. Translating gives CASSQVLAGSYEQYF.

Worth noting for this clone: This specimen includes other DNA sequences encoding the same CDR3. The CDR3 loop is CASSLRTGATYEQYF. The CDR3 DNA is TGTGCCAGCAGTTTAAGGACAGGGGCTACCTACGAGCAGTACTTC. J is TRBJ2-7 and V is TRBV27; 9 bases fit TRBD1. The J segment lost 2 bases and the V segment lost 2 bases, leaving 4 bases of the junction unmatched. The CDR3 contains 15 residues. CDR1 MNHEY and CDR2 SMNVEV come from the germline V gene (reference sequence).

V usage is TRBV27 and J usage is TRBJ2-1; tentative D call: TRBD2 (5 bases). The CDR3 length is 14 residues. The germline CDR1 and CDR2 sequences are MNHEY and SMNVEV (reference sequence). V gave up 3 bases and J gave up 9 bases, with 15 bases separating them. The CDR3 sequence: CASSFHSGYGEQFF. For the CDR3, the DNA is TGTGCCAGCAGTTTCCACTCGGGGTACGGTGAGCAGTTCTTC.

This chain connects TRBV15 to TRBJ2-1; D might be TRBD1 (5 bases). There are 14 residues in the CDR3. Germline V lookup: CDR1 LNHNV, CDR2 YYDKDF (reference sequence). Trimming pared 5 bases from V and 7 bases from J, leaving 15 bases between. CDR3 nucleotides: TGTGCCACCAGCGGGTCTCCTCCAGGGAATGAGCAGTTCTTC. It codes for CATSGSPPGNEQFF.